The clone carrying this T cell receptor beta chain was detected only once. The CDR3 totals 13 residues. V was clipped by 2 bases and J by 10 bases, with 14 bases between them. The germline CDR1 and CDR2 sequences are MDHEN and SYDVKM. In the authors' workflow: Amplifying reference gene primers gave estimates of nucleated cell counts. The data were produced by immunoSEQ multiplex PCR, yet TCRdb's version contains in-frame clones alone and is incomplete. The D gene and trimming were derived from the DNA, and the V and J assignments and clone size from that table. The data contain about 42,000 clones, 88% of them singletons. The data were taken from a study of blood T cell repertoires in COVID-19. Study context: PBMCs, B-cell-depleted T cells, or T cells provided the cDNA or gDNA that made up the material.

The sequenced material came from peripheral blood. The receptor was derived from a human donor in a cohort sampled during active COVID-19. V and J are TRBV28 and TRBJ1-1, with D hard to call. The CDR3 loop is CASSLRARGGAFF. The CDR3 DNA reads TGTGCCAGCAGTTTACGGGCCCGGGGTGGAGCTTTCTTT.